This note documents a single T cell receptor beta chain sequence. Antigen specificity is unknown. The CDR3 has 16 residues. In germline, CDR1 is SEHNR, CDR2 FQNEAQ (reference sequence). V was clipped by 1 base and J by 1 base, with 13 bases between them. This sample was included in a study of shared clonotypes between healthy human individuals. As for the study in general: The people who gave samples were two women and a few men aged 18 to 49. Points from the study as a whole: Sequencing depth was expected to influence donor clonotype sharing.

The naive CD8 population came from CD45RO-negative cells selected for CCR7, without terminally differentiated effector memory CD45RA+ cells. TCRdb's table, derived via immunoSEQ multiplex PCR, lists solely in-frame clones and lacks some. The table shows about 820,000 clones, with 80% to 95% occurring only once. V is TRBV7-9 and J is TRBJ2-5; a possible D gene is TRBD2 (6 bases). The receptor's source is a man aged 25 to 40 in good health. What was sequenced was naive CD8+ T cells sorted from blood. CDR3 coding DNA: TGTGCCAGCAGCTTAGTTGTGGGTAGCGGCCAAGAGACCCAGTACTTC. Residues: CASSLVVGSGQETQYF.